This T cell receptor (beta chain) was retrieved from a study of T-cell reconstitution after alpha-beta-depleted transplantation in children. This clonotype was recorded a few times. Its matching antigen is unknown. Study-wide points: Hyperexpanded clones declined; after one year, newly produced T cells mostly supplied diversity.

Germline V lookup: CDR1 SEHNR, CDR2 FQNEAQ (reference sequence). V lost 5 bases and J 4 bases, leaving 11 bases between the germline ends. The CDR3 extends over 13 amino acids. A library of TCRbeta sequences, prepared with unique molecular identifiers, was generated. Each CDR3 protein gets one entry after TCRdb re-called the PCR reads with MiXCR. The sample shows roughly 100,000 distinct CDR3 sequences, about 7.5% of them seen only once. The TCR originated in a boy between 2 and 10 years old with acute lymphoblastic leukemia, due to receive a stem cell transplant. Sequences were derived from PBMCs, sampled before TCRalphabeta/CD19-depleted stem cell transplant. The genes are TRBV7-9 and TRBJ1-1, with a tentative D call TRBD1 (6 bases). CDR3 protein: CASSATGLTEAFF. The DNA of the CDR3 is TGTGCCAGCAGCGCAACAGGGCTCACTGAAGCTTTCTTT. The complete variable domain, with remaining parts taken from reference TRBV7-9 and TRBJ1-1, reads DTGVSQNPRHKITKRGQNVTFRCDPISEHNRLYWYRQTLGQGPEFLTYFQNEAQLEKSRLLSDRFSAERPKGSFSTLEIQRTEQGDSAMYLCASSATGLTEAFFGQGTRLTVV.